Below, one T cell receptor beta chain is given with its context. The antigen is unknown. The study ran its PCR with 60 Vbeta and 13 Jbeta primers. Method: immunoSEQ multiplex PCR; TCRdb's copy keeps in-frame clones and lacks some. The table records about 210,000 clones, roughly 85% of them present only once. The sample comes from a study of cytomegalovirus exposure and HLA in healthy donors. Study results and caveats: Listed as cytomegalovirus-associated were roughly 180 TCR beta chains. In the analysis, some V segments, TRBV6-2 and TRBV6-3 included, were excluded as indistinguishable.

Germline V gene lookup returns CDR1 LNHNV and CDR2 YYDKDF (reference sequence). The ends were cut back, 1 base at V and 0 bases at J, with 9 bases in the middle. The CDR3 sequence is 16 residues long. This TCR was sampled from a male donor in good health and CMV-seronegative. The gene calls are TRBV15 and TRBJ1-4; D unresolved. Source material: PBMCs. The DNA of the CDR3 is TGTGCCACCAGCAGAGCACCACTTGCAACTAATGAAAAACTGTTTTTT. Its protein product is CATSRAPLATNEKLFF.